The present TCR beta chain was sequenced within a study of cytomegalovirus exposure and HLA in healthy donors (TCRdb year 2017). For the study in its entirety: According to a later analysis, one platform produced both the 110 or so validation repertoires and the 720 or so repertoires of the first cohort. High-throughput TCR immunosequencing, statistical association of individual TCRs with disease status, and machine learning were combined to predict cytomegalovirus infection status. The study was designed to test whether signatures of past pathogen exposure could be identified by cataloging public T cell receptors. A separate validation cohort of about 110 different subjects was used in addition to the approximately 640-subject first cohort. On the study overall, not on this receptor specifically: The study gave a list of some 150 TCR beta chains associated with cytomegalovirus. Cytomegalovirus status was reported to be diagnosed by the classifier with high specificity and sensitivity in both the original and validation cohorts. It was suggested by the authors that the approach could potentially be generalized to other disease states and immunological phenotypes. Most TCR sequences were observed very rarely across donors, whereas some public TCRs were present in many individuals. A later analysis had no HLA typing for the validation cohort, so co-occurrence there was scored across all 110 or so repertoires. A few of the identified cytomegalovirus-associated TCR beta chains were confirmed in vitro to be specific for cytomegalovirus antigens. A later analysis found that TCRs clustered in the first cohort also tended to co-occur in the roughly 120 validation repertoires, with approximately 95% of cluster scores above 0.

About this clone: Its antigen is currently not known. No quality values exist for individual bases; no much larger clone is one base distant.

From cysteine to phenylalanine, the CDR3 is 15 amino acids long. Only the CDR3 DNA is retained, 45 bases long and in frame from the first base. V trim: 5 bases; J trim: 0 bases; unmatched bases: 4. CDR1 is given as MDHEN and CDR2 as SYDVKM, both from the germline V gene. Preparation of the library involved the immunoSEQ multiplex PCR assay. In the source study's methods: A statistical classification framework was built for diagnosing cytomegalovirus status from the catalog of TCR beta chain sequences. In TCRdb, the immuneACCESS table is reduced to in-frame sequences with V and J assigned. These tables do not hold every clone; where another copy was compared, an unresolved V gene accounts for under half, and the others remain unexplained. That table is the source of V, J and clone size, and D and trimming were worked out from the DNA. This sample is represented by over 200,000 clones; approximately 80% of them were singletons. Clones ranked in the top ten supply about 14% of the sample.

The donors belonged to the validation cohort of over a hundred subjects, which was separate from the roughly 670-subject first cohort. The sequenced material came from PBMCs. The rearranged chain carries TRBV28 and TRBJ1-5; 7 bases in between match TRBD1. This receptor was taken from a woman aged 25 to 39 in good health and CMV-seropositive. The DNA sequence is TGTGCCAGCAGTAACAGGGGAAATAGCAATCAGCCCCAGCATTTT. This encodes CASSNRGNSNQPQHF. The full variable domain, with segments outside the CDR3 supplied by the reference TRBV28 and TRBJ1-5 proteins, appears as DVKVTQSSRYLVKRTGEKVFLECVQDMDHENMFWYRQDPGLGLRLIYFSYDVKMKEKGDIPEGYSVSREKKERFSLILESASTNQTSMYLCASSNRGNSNQPQHFGDGTRLSIL.